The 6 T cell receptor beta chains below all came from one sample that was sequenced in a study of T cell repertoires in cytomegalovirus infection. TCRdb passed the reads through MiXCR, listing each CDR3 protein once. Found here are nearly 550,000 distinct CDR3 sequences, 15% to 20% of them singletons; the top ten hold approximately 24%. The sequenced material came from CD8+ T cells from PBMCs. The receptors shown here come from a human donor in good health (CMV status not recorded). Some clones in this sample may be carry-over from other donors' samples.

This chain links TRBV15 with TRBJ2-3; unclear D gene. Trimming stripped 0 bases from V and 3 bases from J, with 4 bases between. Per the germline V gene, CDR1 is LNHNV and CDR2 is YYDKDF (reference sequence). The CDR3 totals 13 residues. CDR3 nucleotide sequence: TGTGCCACCAGCAGAGAAAGGACAGATACGCAGTATTTT. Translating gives CATSRERTDTQYF.

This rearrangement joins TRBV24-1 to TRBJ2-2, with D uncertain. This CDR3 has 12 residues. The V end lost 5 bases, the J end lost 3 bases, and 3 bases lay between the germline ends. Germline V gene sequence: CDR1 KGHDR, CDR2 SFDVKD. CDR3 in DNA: TGTGCCACCAGTGTAGACACCGGGGAGCTGTTTTTT. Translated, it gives CATSVDTGELFF.

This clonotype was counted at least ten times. CDR3 DNA sequence: TGCGCCAGCAGCTTCAGGGTCGAGGGTTACCAACACAATGAGCAGTTCTTC. It encodes CASSFRVEGYQHNEQFF. This chain links TRBV5-1 with TRBJ2-1; D assignment may be TRBD1 or TRBD2 (5 bases each). The CDR3 runs 17 residues. The germline gives CDR1 SGHRS, CDR2 YFSETQ. V was trimmed by 2 bases and J by 5 bases, leaving 20 bases between them.

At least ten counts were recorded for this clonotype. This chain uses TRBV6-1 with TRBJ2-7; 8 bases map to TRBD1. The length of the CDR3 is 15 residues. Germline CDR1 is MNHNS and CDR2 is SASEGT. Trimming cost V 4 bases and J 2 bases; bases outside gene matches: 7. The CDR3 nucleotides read TGTGCCAGCAGTGTTCCCGACAGGGGACCCTACGAGCAGTACTTC. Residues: CASSVPDRGPYEQYF.

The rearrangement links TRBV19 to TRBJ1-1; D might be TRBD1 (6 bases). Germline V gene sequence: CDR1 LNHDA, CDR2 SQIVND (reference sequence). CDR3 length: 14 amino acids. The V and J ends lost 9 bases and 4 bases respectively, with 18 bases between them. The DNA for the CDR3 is TGTGCCAGCCGGGCTCTTACAGGGATCACTGAAGCTTTCTTT. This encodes CASRALTGITEAFF.

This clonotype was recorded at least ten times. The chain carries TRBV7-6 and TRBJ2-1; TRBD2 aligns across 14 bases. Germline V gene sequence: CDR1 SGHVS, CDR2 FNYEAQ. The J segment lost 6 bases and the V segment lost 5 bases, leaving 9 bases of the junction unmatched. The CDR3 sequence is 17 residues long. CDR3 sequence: CASSERPGTSGSNEQFF. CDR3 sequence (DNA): TGTGCCAGCAGCGAACGACCCGGGACTAGCGGGAGCAATGAGCAGTTCTTC. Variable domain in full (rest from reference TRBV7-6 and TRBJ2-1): GAGVSQSPRYKVTKRGQDVALRCDPISGHVSLYWYRQALGQGPEFLTYFNYEAQQDKSGLPNDRFSAERPEGSISTLTIQRTEQRDSAMYRCASSERPGTSGSNEQFFGPGTRLTVL.